This T cell receptor beta chain was captured by sequencing in a study of blood T cells in healthy people across ages. Overall study: There was about one barcoded beta molecule captured by template switching per two T cells. Study-level results: PBMC samples, being unsorted, prevented any conclusive comparison of naive and antigen-experienced cells.

V lost 2 bases and J lost 5; bases outside the gene matches: 7. The CDR3 covers 15 residues. Germline values: CDR1 MNHEY, CDR2 SVGAGI. Each donor had ten milliliters of peripheral blood drawn. At least 7 million PBMCs were isolated per sample. A sample-barcoded 5' primer and a J-beta primer mix were used in a second PCR of roughly 7 to 12 cycles. TCRdb re-analysed the 5' RACE reads in MiXCR, keeping a single row per CDR3 protein. This repertoire shows 1,500,000 or so distinct CDR3 sequences, approximately 43% found once; its top ten account for less than 5%. About this clonotype itself: What it recognizes is unknown.

This TCR was recovered from a woman between 18 and 29 years old in good health. This chain joins TRBV6-5 and TRBJ2-7, with 9 bases matching TRBD1. The sample consisted of blood. CDR3 coding DNA: TGTGCCAGCAGTTACGGGACAGGGTTGGTCCACGAGCAGTACTTC. It is translated as CASSYGTGLVHEQYF.